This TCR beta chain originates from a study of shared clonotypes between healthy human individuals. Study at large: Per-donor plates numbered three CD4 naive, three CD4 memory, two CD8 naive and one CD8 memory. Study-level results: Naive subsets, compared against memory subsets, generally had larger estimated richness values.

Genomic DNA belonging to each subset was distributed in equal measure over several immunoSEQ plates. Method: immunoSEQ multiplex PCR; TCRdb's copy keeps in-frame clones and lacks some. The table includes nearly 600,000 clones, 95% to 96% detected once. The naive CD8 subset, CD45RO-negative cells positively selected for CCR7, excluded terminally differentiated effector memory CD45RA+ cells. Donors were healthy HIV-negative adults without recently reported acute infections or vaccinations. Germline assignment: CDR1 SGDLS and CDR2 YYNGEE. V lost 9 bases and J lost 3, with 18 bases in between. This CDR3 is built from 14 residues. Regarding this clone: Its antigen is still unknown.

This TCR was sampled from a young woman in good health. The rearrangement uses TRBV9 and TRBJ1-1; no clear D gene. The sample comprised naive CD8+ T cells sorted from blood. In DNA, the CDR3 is TGTGCCACAAGAGGTGGGCCCGGGGACACTGAAGCTTTCTTT. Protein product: CATRGGPGDTEAFF.